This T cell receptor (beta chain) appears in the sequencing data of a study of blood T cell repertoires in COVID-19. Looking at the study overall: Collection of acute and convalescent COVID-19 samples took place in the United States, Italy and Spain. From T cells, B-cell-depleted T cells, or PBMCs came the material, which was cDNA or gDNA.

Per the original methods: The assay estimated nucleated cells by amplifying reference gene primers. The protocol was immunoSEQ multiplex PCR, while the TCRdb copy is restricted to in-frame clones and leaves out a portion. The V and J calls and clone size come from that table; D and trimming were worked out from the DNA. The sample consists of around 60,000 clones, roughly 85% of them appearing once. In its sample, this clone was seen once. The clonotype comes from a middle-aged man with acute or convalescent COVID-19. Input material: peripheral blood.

The CDR3 region has the DNA TGTGCCAGCAGCCTTAAGCGGGGGGACGGCTACACCTTC. It yields the protein CASSLKRGDGYTF. V gene TRBV7-2 combines with J gene TRBJ1-2; weak D call: TRBD1 (5 bases). Between the trimmed V and J ends, which lost 5 bases and 8 bases, there was a span of 15 bases. The CDR3 runs 13 residues. Germline CDR1 and CDR2: SGHTA and FQGNSA.